Listed below are T cell receptor beta chains from one sample, sequenced in a study of blood T cell repertoires in COVID-19. Sequenced by immunoSEQ multiplex PCR; TCRdb stores in-frame clones only, minus some. The sample lists tens of thousands of clones; 85% to 90% were seen once. The sequenced sample was peripheral blood. These receptors all come from a man aged 55 to 70 with acute or convalescent COVID-19. The CDR3 runs from the conserved cysteine through the conserved F or W. The order of the fields is V gene, J gene, CDR3 protein.

>TRBV12-3/TRBV12-4|TRBJ1-2
CASSLQDYGYTF
>TRBV7-2|TRBJ2-3
CASSWLAGAGGTDTQYF
>TRBV20-1|TRBJ1-2
CSAPGIYGYTF
>TRBV12-3/TRBV12-4|TRBJ1-3
CAARRNSGNTIYF
>TRBV30|TRBJ1-4
CAWSTTTGVVKLFF
>TRBV5-1|TRBJ1-2
CASSAHLTGGEGYTF
>TRBV7-2|TRBJ2-1
CASSLDRASGWWEQFF
>TRBV14|TRBJ2-3
CASSPLDILGDTQYF
>TRBV19|TRBJ1-5
CATERGLNQPQHF
>TRBV28|TRBJ2-1
CASNTRDRYPYNEQFF
>TRBV28|TRBJ1-2
CASSLFGGDYGYTF
>TRBV7-3|TRBJ2-5
CASSPTGGGGETQYF
>TRBV2|TRBJ2-3
CASSPRLASSTDTQYF
>TRBV7-8|TRBJ2-7
CASSLRLAGYEQYF
>TRBV12-5|TRBJ2-6
CASGFTGANVLTF
>TRBV14|TRBJ2-2
CASSQRRMASGNTGELFF